This TCR beta chain was recorded in a study of CD8+CD57+ T cells in acquired aplastic anemia. In the case of this clonotype: The antigen remains unidentified.

The template for TCR beta VDJ and CDR3 sequence profiling was genomic DNA. MiXCR was run by TCRdb on the reads, yielding one entry per CDR3 protein. The table has approximately 170,000 distinct CDR3 sequences, roughly 50% seen once. Findings and caveats of the study: Over 25 CD8+ CDR3 sequences occurred in both the patients and the controls. Significance was not reached for CD8+ Simpson's diversity between patients and controls.

The germline gives CDR1 MNHEY, CDR2 SVGEGT. The CDR3 extends over 15 amino acids. The V and J ends lost 2 bases and 4 bases, in that order; junction bases with no gene match: 6. CD8+CD57+ cell expansion, shown by flow cytometry, had occurred in the patients selected for sequencing. Patients uniformly had severe acquired aplastic anemia. Sampling of blood occurred while the patients had still received no therapy. Material for sequencing was sorted CD4+, CD8+, or CD8+CD57+ T cells (not recorded which) from PBMCs. The chain combines TRBV6-2 or TRBV6-3 with TRBJ2-3, with 7 bases matching TRBD2. The sequence was collected from a human donor with aplastic anemia. The CDR3 loop is CASSYSGVSPDTQYF. The CDR3 DNA reads as TGTGCCAGCAGTTACAGCGGGGTTAGTCCAGATACGCAGTATTTT.